The rows below give T cell receptor beta chains drawn from one sample of a study of ipilimumab plus nivolumab after autologous stem cell transplantation. Sequencing was performed with immunoSEQ multiplex PCR; in TCRdb, only in-frame clones are kept and a portion is missing. Of approximately 84,000 clones in the sample, about 83% are singletons; the top ten hold approximately 2.2%. The source material was PBMCs, sampled in a trial of ipilimumab plus nivolumab as post-transplant consolidation. The source of these receptors is a male donor with diffuse large B-cell lymphoma. CDR3s include the opening cysteine and the closing phenylalanine or tryptophan. Each record gives: D gene, clone size, J gene, V gene, CDR3 protein, CDR3 DNA. D genes are given only for firm matches. Only part of the rows carry a size: once, few, many, or a class if the clone is expanded.

d_call: NA
clone_size: NA
j_call: TRBJ2-3
v_call: TRBV11-2
cdr3_aa: CASSPPPGLCTDTQYF
cdr3_nt: TGTGCCAGCAGCCCACCCCCGGGACTTTGCACAGATACGCAGTATTTT

d_call: TRBD1
clone_size: NA
j_call: TRBJ2-3
v_call: TRBV4-3
cdr3_aa: CASSQALPGQGWLNSTDTQYF
cdr3_nt: TGCGCCAGCAGCCAGGCCCTCCCGGGACAGGGGTGGTTGAATAGCACAGATACGCAGTATTTT

d_call: NA
clone_size: NA
j_call: TRBJ2-7
v_call: TRBV4-1
cdr3_aa: CASSQNPNMGESSYEQYF
cdr3_nt: TGCGCCAGCAGCCAAAACCCAAACATGGGGGAGAGCTCCTACGAGCAGTACTTC

d_call: TRBD2
clone_size: NA
j_call: TRBJ2-1
v_call: TRBV11-2
cdr3_aa: CASSRYTGTSGHNEQFF
cdr3_nt: TGTGCCAGCAGCCGATACACCGGGACTAGCGGGCACAATGAGCAGTTCTTC

d_call: TRBD2
clone_size: NA
j_call: TRBJ2-3
v_call: TRBV9
cdr3_aa: CASSVGGGLDTQYF
cdr3_nt: TGTGCCAGCAGCGTCGGGGGGGGGCTCGATACGCAGTATTTT

d_call: TRBD2
clone_size: NA
j_call: TRBJ2-3
v_call: TRBV9
cdr3_aa: CASSVGSGGTTDTQYF
cdr3_nt: TGTGCCAGCAGCGTAGGTAGCGGGGGAACCACAGATACGCAGTATTTT

d_call: NA
clone_size: NA
j_call: TRBJ1-1
v_call: TRBV6-1
cdr3_aa: CASSKHGQLNTEAFF
cdr3_nt: TGTGCCAGCAGTAAACACGGACAGCTGAACACTGAAGCTTTCTTT

d_call: TRBD2
clone_size: once
j_call: TRBJ2-5
v_call: TRBV5-1
cdr3_aa: CASSLATSSGADGSQETQYF
cdr3_nt: TGCGCCAGCAGCTTGGCAACCTCTAGCGGGGCTGATGGGAGCCAAGAGACCCAGTACTTC

d_call: NA
clone_size: NA
j_call: TRBJ2-5
v_call: TRBV4-1
cdr3_aa: CASSQDRQTQYF
cdr3_nt: TGCGCCAGCAGCCAAGATAGGCAGACCCAGTACTTC

d_call: NA
clone_size: NA
j_call: TRBJ1-5
v_call: TRBV6-1
cdr3_aa: CASSRATQEPQHF
cdr3_nt: TGTGCCAGCAGTAGGGCCACCCAGGAGCCCCAGCATTTT

d_call: NA
clone_size: NA
j_call: TRBJ2-2
v_call: TRBV7-2
cdr3_aa: CASSPQSIGAGELFF
cdr3_nt: TGTGCCAGCAGCCCGCAGAGTATTGGTGCGGGGGAGCTGTTTTTT

d_call: TRBD1
clone_size: NA
j_call: TRBJ2-4
v_call: TRBV2
cdr3_aa: CASSSMDRGDIQYF
cdr3_nt: TGTGCCAGCAGTTCAATGGACAGGGGTGACATTCAGTACTTC

d_call: NA
clone_size: few
j_call: TRBJ1-1
v_call: TRBV30
cdr3_aa: CASTMSMNTEAFF
cdr3_nt: TGTGCCTCAACCATGTCCATGAACACTGAAGCTTTCTTT

d_call: NA
clone_size: NA
j_call: TRBJ2-2
v_call: TRBV5-1
cdr3_aa: CASSLPGTNTGELFF
cdr3_nt: TGCGCCAGCAGCTTGCCCGGGACGAACACCGGGGAGCTGTTTTTT

d_call: NA
clone_size: once
j_call: TRBJ2-2
v_call: TRBV18
cdr3_aa: CASSQGTANTGELFF
cdr3_nt: TGTGCCAGCTCACAAGGAACAGCGAACACCGGGGAGCTGTTTTTT

d_call: TRBD1
clone_size: NA
j_call: TRBJ1-4
v_call: TRBV5-8
cdr3_aa: CASSDRWDSGEKLFF
cdr3_nt: TGTGCCAGCAGCGATCGTTGGGACAGCGGCGAAAAACTGTTTTTT

d_call: TRBD1
clone_size: NA
j_call: TRBJ1-5
v_call: TRBV6-1
cdr3_aa: CASSGDRGYQPQHF
cdr3_nt: TGTGCCAGCAGCGGGGACAGGGGTTACCAGCCCCAGCATTTT

d_call: NA
clone_size: NA
j_call: TRBJ1-1
v_call: TRBV5-4
cdr3_aa: CASSLYLGQGTEAFF
cdr3_nt: TGTGCCAGCAGCTTGTATTTAGGCCAGGGTACTGAAGCTTTCTTT

d_call: NA
clone_size: NA
j_call: TRBJ2-5
v_call: TRBV10-3
cdr3_aa: CAISESEGIQYF
cdr3_nt: TGTGCCATCAGTGAATCCGAAGGGATCCAGTACTTC

d_call: TRBD1
clone_size: once
j_call: TRBJ1-1
v_call: TRBV4-1
cdr3_aa: CASSQSGTGGLTEAFF
cdr3_nt: TGCGCCAGCAGCCAATCCGGGACAGGGGGCCTCACTGAAGCTTTCTTT

d_call: NA
clone_size: few
j_call: TRBJ2-7
v_call: TRBV18
cdr3_aa: CASSPRPGPDHEQYF
cdr3_nt: TGTGCCAGCTCACCTCGACCGGGTCCTGACCACGAGCAGTACTTC

d_call: TRBD2
clone_size: NA
j_call: TRBJ2-7
v_call: TRBV7-2
cdr3_aa: CASSALAGGRREQYF
cdr3_nt: TGTGCCAGCAGCGCACTAGCGGGGGGGCGTCGCGAGCAGTACTTC

d_call: TRBD2
clone_size: NA
j_call: TRBJ2-5
v_call: TRBV4-1
cdr3_aa: CASSQDRVAGSETQYF
cdr3_nt: TGCGCCAGCAGCCAAGATAGGGTAGCGGGGTCAGAGACCCAGTACTTC

d_call: NA
clone_size: NA
j_call: TRBJ1-6
v_call: TRBV6-1
cdr3_aa: CASQRAHSPLHF
cdr3_nt: TGTGCCTCTCAGCGAGCTCATTCACCCCTCCACTTT

d_call: NA
clone_size: NA
j_call: TRBJ1-1
v_call: TRBV27
cdr3_aa: CASSFGASRGMNTEAFF
cdr3_nt: TGTGCCAGCAGTTTCGGGGCGAGTCGGGGGATGAACACTGAAGCTTTCTTT

d_call: TRBD1
clone_size: NA
j_call: TRBJ1-1
v_call: TRBV7-8
cdr3_aa: CASSFPGQFMNTEAFF
cdr3_nt: TGTGCCAGCAGCTTCCCGGGACAGTTCATGAACACTGAAGCTTTCTTT

d_call: NA
clone_size: NA
j_call: TRBJ2-5
v_call: TRBV5-1
cdr3_aa: CASSLPMETQYF
cdr3_nt: TGCGCCAGCAGCTTACCCATGGAGACCCAGTACTTC

d_call: NA
clone_size: NA
j_call: TRBJ1-4
v_call: TRBV18
cdr3_aa: CASSPATNEKLFF
cdr3_nt: TGTGCCAGCTCACCTGCAACTAATGAAAAACTGTTTTTT

d_call: TRBD1
clone_size: NA
j_call: TRBJ1-3
v_call: TRBV5-4
cdr3_aa: CASSWQGAGRNTIYF
cdr3_nt: TGTGCCAGCAGCTGGCAGGGGGCAGGGCGAAACACCATATATTTT

d_call: NA
clone_size: NA
j_call: TRBJ2-1
v_call: TRBV7-3
cdr3_aa: CASSSSEYNEQFF
cdr3_nt: TGTGCCAGCAGCTCCTCCGAGTACAATGAGCAGTTCTTC

d_call: TRBD1
clone_size: once
j_call: TRBJ2-7
v_call: TRBV5-7
cdr3_aa: CASSSGTGAENSYEQYF
cdr3_nt: TGTGCCAGCAGCTCCGGGACAGGGGCCGAAAACTCCTACGAGCAGTACTTC

d_call: NA
clone_size: few
j_call: TRBJ2-7
v_call: TRBV6-5
cdr3_aa: CASRLRRKVNEQYF
cdr3_nt: TGTGCCAGCAGACTGAGGAGGAAGGTTAACGAGCAGTACTTC

d_call: NA
clone_size: NA
j_call: TRBJ2-5
v_call: TRBV6-1
cdr3_aa: CASSELGGGPQETQYF
cdr3_nt: TGTGCCAGCAGTGAACTAGGGGGGGGCCCACAAGAGACCCAGTACTTC

d_call: TRBD1
clone_size: NA
j_call: TRBJ1-2
v_call: TRBV28
cdr3_aa: CASSLPWTGVDGYTF
cdr3_nt: TGTGCCAGCAGTTTACCTTGGACAGGGGTCGATGGCTACACCTTC

d_call: NA
clone_size: NA
j_call: TRBJ1-3
v_call: TRBV5-4
cdr3_aa: CASSSPGLGNTIYF
cdr3_nt: TGTGCCAGCAGCTCCCCGGGCCTCGGAAACACCATATATTTT

d_call: TRBD1
clone_size: NA
j_call: TRBJ2-5
v_call: TRBV2
cdr3_aa: CASSPDRGRYETQYF
cdr3_nt: TGTGCCAGCAGTCCGGACAGGGGGCGATATGAGACCCAGTACTTC

d_call: TRBD2
clone_size: NA
j_call: TRBJ2-3
v_call: TRBV9
cdr3_aa: CASAAGTSVDTQYF
cdr3_nt: TGTGCCAGCGCCGCCGGGACTAGCGTCGATACGCAGTATTTT

d_call: TRBD1
clone_size: few
j_call: TRBJ2-7
v_call: TRBV10-3
cdr3_aa: CAISESVRGLSGQYF
cdr3_nt: TGTGCCATCAGTGAGTCGGTCAGGGGGCTATCCGGGCAGTACTTC

d_call: TRBD2
clone_size: NA
j_call: TRBJ2-7
v_call: TRBV5-4
cdr3_aa: CASSSTSGGYEQYF
cdr3_nt: TGTGCCAGCAGCTCGACTAGCGGGGGTTACGAGCAGTACTTC

d_call: TRBD1
clone_size: few
j_call: TRBJ1-5
v_call: TRBV4-2
cdr3_aa: CASSLGQGNQPQHF
cdr3_nt: TGTGCCAGCAGCCTAGGACAGGGTAATCAGCCCCAGCATTTT

d_call: TRBD1
clone_size: NA
j_call: TRBJ2-7
v_call: TRBV4-1
cdr3_aa: CASSPLPGQGKIYEQYF
cdr3_nt: TGCGCCAGCAGCCCGCTGCCTGGACAGGGGAAGATCTACGAGCAGTACTTC

d_call: TRBD1
clone_size: NA
j_call: TRBJ2-7
v_call: TRBV7-2
cdr3_aa: CASSSVGQGKYF
cdr3_nt: TGTGCCAGCAGCTCTGTCGGACAGGGGAAGTACTTC

d_call: NA
clone_size: NA
j_call: TRBJ1-2
v_call: TRBV7-2
cdr3_aa: CASRGGDKGESTF
cdr3_nt: TGTGCCAGCAGAGGGGGGGACAAGGGTGAAAGCACCTTC

d_call: NA
clone_size: once
j_call: TRBJ2-3
v_call: TRBV2
cdr3_aa: CASSLTGAGDTQYF
cdr3_nt: TGTGCCAGCAGTTTGACTGGCGCGGGGGATACGCAGTATTTT

d_call: NA
clone_size: NA
j_call: TRBJ2-7
v_call: TRBV2
cdr3_aa: CASSEGRGGYEQYF
cdr3_nt: TGTGCCAGCAGTGAGGGAAGGGGTGGGTACGAGCAGTACTTC

d_call: TRBD2
clone_size: NA
j_call: TRBJ2-5
v_call: TRBV19
cdr3_aa: CASSTQLAGGQETQYF
cdr3_nt: TGTGCCAGTAGTACACAACTAGCGGGGGGGCAAGAGACCCAGTACTTC

d_call: TRBD1
clone_size: NA
j_call: TRBJ1-3
v_call: TRBV6-6
cdr3_aa: CASSKGQGVTGNTIYF
cdr3_nt: TGTGCCAGCAGTAAGGGACAGGGAGTTACGGGAAACACCATATATTTT

d_call: NA
clone_size: NA
j_call: TRBJ2-2
v_call: TRBV5-1
cdr3_aa: CASSLVHGARELFF
cdr3_nt: TGCGCCAGCAGCTTGGTACATGGGGCGAGGGAGCTGTTTTTT

d_call: NA
clone_size: NA
j_call: TRBJ1-1
v_call: TRBV7-9
cdr3_aa: CASSPGGGADTEAFF
cdr3_nt: TGTGCCAGCAGCCCCGGGGGGGGTGCGGACACTGAAGCTTTCTTT

d_call: NA
clone_size: NA
j_call: TRBJ1-2
v_call: TRBV5-4
cdr3_aa: CASSFRQYGYTF
cdr3_nt: TGTGCCAGCAGCTTCCGACAATATGGCTACACCTTC

d_call: NA
clone_size: NA
j_call: TRBJ1-4
v_call: TRBV4-2
cdr3_aa: CASSLQQGAFDEKLFF
cdr3_nt: TGTGCCAGCAGCTTGCAACAGGGAGCTTTTGATGAAAAACTGTTTTTT

d_call: TRBD1
clone_size: NA
j_call: TRBJ2-1
v_call: TRBV5-4
cdr3_aa: CASSLRGGDYNEQFF
cdr3_nt: TGTGCCAGCAGCTTGAGAGGGGGCGACTACAATGAGCAGTTCTTC